Following are 21 T cell receptor beta chains from one sample sequenced in a study of neoadjuvant nivolumab and ipilimumab in lung cancer. This table comes from immunoSEQ multiplex PCR, and its TCRdb copy is limited to in-frame clones, with some not included. The sample records 3,000 to 4,000 clones, 70% to 90% being singletons. Sequences were derived from tumor tissue, sampled after neoadjuvant nivolumab, alone or with ipilimumab, at or shortly before surgery. These receptors came from an adult with non-small cell lung cancer.

The sample holds one count of this clone. The rearrangement links TRBV2 to TRBJ2-7; D gene uncertain. Trimming took off 1 base at V and 4 bases at J, with 11 bases between the two ends. Germline lookup yields CDR1 SNHLY and CDR2 FYNNEI. The CDR3 is made up of 14 amino acids. In DNA, the CDR3 is TGTGCCAGCAGTGAAGGAGGTGGTCTATACGAGCAGTACTTC. Translating it yields CASSEGGGLYEQYF.

The V gene is TRBV4-3, the J gene TRBJ2-7; possible D gene TRBD2, 5 bases. The CDR3 has 15 amino acids. From germline, CDR1 is LGHNA and CDR2 YSLEER. V dropped 1 base and J dropped 1 base, with 11 bases sitting between them. The CDR3 nucleotides are TGCGCCAGCAGCCAAGGGCTAGCTGCATCCTACGAGCAGTACTTC. It translates to CASSQGLAASYEQYF.

The chain uses TRBV7-2 and TRBJ1-2; 8 nucleotides line up with TRBD1. CDR1 SGHTA and CDR2 FQGNSA come from the germline V gene. V shed 5 bases and J 1 base; nucleotides not matched to a gene: 6. This CDR3 spans 15 amino acids. The CDR3 protein is CASSTRTGHNYGYTF. The CDR3 coding sequence is TGTGCCAGCAGCACCCGGACAGGGCATAACTATGGCTACACCTTC.

The chain has TRBV27 and TRBJ1-6; weak D call: TRBD1 (5 bases). CDR1 and CDR2 from the germline V gene are MNHEY and SMNVEV (reference sequence). The CDR3 extends over 14 amino acids. V gave up 2 bases and J gave up 4 bases, with 6 bases separating them. CDR3 nucleotide sequence: TGTGCCAGCAGTTTACAGGGTTATAATTCACCCCTCCACTTT. Translating it yields CASSLQGYNSPLHF.

The chain has TRBV30 and TRBJ2-1; D perhaps matches TRBD2 (5 bases). This CDR3 is 14 amino acids long. V was trimmed by 2 bases and J by 6 bases, leaving 14 bases between them. CDR1 and CDR2 (germline): GTSNPN, SVGIG (reference sequence). The CDR3 DNA follows: TGTGCCTGGAGTAAGCTAGCTTACCTCAATGAGCAGTTCTTC. Translation: CAWSKLAYLNEQFF.

The V call is TRBV10-2, the J call TRBJ1-2; D might be TRBD1 (6 bases). The V end was cut by 2 bases, the J end by 1 base, with 8 bases between. CDR3 length: 14 residues. Germline lookup yields CDR1 WSHSY and CDR2 SAAADI. The CDR3 protein is CASSEAGDNYGYTF. The CDR3 nucleotides are TGCGCCAGCAGTGAGGCAGGGGATAACTATGGCTACACCTTC.

The J gene is TRBJ2-1, the V gene TRBV9; no clear D gene. V lost 1 base to trimming and J lost 7 bases, with 18 bases between them. The CDR3 loop spans 16 amino acids. The germline gives CDR1 SGDLS, CDR2 YYNGEE. The CDR3 spells CASSVSARALGNEQFF. DNA of the CDR3: TGTGCCAGCAGCGTATCGGCCCGGGCTCTGGGGAATGAGCAGTTCTTC.

This chain uses TRBV5-4 with TRBJ1-2, with TRBD1 identical over 8 bases. Germline V gene sequence: CDR1 SGHNT, CDR2 YYREEE (reference sequence). The CDR3 consists of 14 residues. Trimming cost V 1 base and J 4 bases; bases outside gene matches: 3. The CDR3, as DNA: TGTGCCAGCAGCTTGTCTACAGGGGGCTATGGCTACACCTTC. It encodes CASSLSTGGYGYTF.

This clone was seen more than once but under ten times. The chain is built from TRBV12-5 and TRBJ1-4; possibly TRBD1 for D (5 bases). This CDR3 is built from 16 residues. V was cut by 2 bases and J by 1 base, with 11 bases left in between. Germline V gives CDR1 LGHNT, CDR2 FRNRAP. CDR3 nucleotide sequence: TGTGCTAGTGGTTTGACCCGACAGAAAACTAATGAAAAACTGTTTTTT. It is translated as CASGLTRQKTNEKLFF.

The chain couples TRBV6-6 to TRBJ1-1; D unclear. Germline CDR1 is MNHNY and CDR2 is SVGAGI (reference sequence). The CDR3 consists of 14 residues. V was pared by 2 bases and J by 5 bases, with 12 bases between. Here the CDR3 reads CASSYVEGGTEAFF. CDR3 bases: TGTGCCAGCAGTTACGTTGAGGGAGGTACTGAAGCTTTCTTT.

The V and J genes are TRBV7-2 and TRBJ2-5; 8 nucleotides match TRBD2. V shed 2 bases, J shed 5 bases, and the junction held 10 bases outside the gene matches. CDR1 and CDR2 (germline): SGHTA, FQGNSA. There are 16 residues in the CDR3. The DNA for the CDR3 is TGTGCCAGCAGCTTATTTTTTAGCGGGGTCGAGGAGACCCAGTACTTC. Its translation: CASSLFFSGVEETQYF.

The chain has TRBV5-4 and TRBJ2-7; 13 positions agree with TRBD2. Germline V gene data show CDR1 as SGHNT and CDR2 as YYREEE (reference sequence). There are 14 residues in the CDR3. V shed 4 bases and J 4 bases; nucleotides not matched to a gene: 2. This chain's CDR3 is CASSVTSGGYEQYF. CDR3 coding DNA: TGTGCCAGCAGCGTGACTAGCGGGGGGTACGAGCAGTACTTC.

The V gene is TRBV5-1, the J gene TRBJ1-4, with unresolved D. CDR1 is SGHRS, CDR2 YFSETQ, per germline. This CDR3 contains 15 residues. The V gene lost 0 bases and the J gene lost 3 bases, with 9 bases spanning the gap. CDR3: CASSLAAEANEKLFF. The CDR3 coding sequence is TGCGCCAGCAGCTTGGCCGCGGAGGCTAATGAAAAACTGTTTTTT.

This clone was seen just once. The chain joins TRBV18 to TRBJ1-1; D is perhaps TRBD1 (6 bases). Germline CDR1 is KGHSH and CDR2 is LQKENI. V dropped 2 bases and J dropped 4 bases, with 14 bases sitting between them. The CDR3 runs to 15 residues. The CDR3 is CASSPRKGGATEAFF. For the CDR3, the DNA is TGTGCCAGCTCACCAAGAAAAGGGGGGGCCACTGAAGCTTTCTTT.

This chain uses TRBV5-8 with TRBJ2-5; either TRBD1 or TRBD2 may supply D (5 bases each). CDR1 is SGHTS and CDR2 is YDEGEE in the germline V gene. The CDR3 has 13 residues. The ends were cut back, 0 bases at V and 7 bases at J, with 10 bases in the middle. CDR3 DNA sequence: TGTGCCAGCAGCTTGGGACGAGGGGTGACCCAGTACTTC. It encodes CASSLGRGVTQYF.

V is TRBV6-6 and J is TRBJ2-7, with a possible D match to TRBD2 (5 bases). From germline, CDR1 is MNHNY and CDR2 SVGAGI (reference sequence). This CDR3 contains 16 residues. V lost 0 bases, J lost 2 bases, and 14 bases lay in between. This CDR3 is CASSYSIIGEAYEQYF. The CDR3 DNA reads as TGTGCCAGCAGTTACTCGATAATCGGGGAAGCCTACGAGCAGTACTTC.

V is TRBV29-1 and J is TRBJ2-7; 7 bases agree with TRBD1. Looked up from germline, CDR1 is SQVTM and CDR2 is ANQGSEA. Trimming removed 3 bases from V and 6 bases from J; junction bases left unmatched: 11. This CDR3 has 14 residues. CDR3 sequence reads: CSVEDDRVGVEQYF. CDR3 DNA: TGCAGCGTTGAGGATGACAGGGTTGGTGTCGAGCAGTACTTC.

The V call is TRBV19, the J call TRBJ2-5; 10 bases match TRBD1. The CDR3 runs to 15 residues. Germline CDR1 LNHDA, CDR2 SQIVND (reference sequence). After removal of 4 bases from V and 6 bases from J, the junction contained 8 bases not matched to a gene. The CDR3 DNA reads TGTGCCAGTAGTAACCCCGGGACAGGGGTAAAGACCCAGTACTTC. Encoded protein: CASSNPGTGVKTQYF.

The CDR3 nucleotides are TGTGCCAGCAGTTACGAGGCTAGCGGGTCCTACGAGCAGTACTTC. Protein product: CASSYEASGSYEQYF. The chain couples TRBV6-5 to TRBJ2-7; 8 nucleotides match TRBD2. The ends lost 2 bases at V and 1 base at J; junction bases unmatched: 4. CDR1 MNHEY and CDR2 SVGAGI come from the germline V gene. The length of the CDR3 is 15 residues.

The rearrangement joins TRBV9 to TRBJ2-7; D remains ambiguous. The CDR3 is 14 amino acids. The ends were cut back, 0 bases at V and 7 bases at J, with 14 bases in the middle. Germline CDR1 is SGDLS and CDR2 is YYNGEE. The CDR3 spells CASSVVEVPGEQYF. CDR3 bases: TGTGCCAGCAGCGTAGTGGAAGTGCCGGGTGAGCAGTACTTC.

The V and J genes are TRBV28 and TRBJ1-4; D is perhaps TRBD1 (6 bases). The germline CDR1 and CDR2 sequences are MDHEN and SYDVKM. Deletions cut 8 bases from V and 0 bases from J, with 10 bases between. The CDR3 is made up of 14 amino acids. CDR3 region: CASQGGATNEKLFF. DNA of the CDR3: TGTGCCAGCCAAGGGGGGGCAACTAATGAAAAACTGTTTTTT.